One sample yielded the 14 T cell receptor beta chains listed below, sequenced in a study of blood T cell repertoires in COVID-19. Sequencing was performed with immunoSEQ multiplex PCR; in TCRdb, only in-frame clones are kept and a portion is missing. The sample includes some 240,000 clones, 75% to 90% of them seen just once. Material for sequencing was PBMCs or T cells enriched from blood (not recorded which). These receptors were taken from a middle-aged woman who had been exposed to COVID-19.

The chain has TRBV7-6 and TRBJ2-2, with D uncertain. Trimming took 5 bases from V and 0 from J, leaving 10 bases between them. Germline V gene lookup returns CDR1 SGHVS and CDR2 FNYEAQ. The CDR3 extends over 15 amino acids. This CDR3 reads CASSPSVSNTGELFF. The CDR3, as DNA: TGTGCCAGCAGCCCTTCGGTTTCGAACACCGGGGAGCTGTTTTTT.

The chain combines TRBV2 with TRBJ1-1, with 8 nucleotides matching TRBD1. V gave up 6 bases and J gave up 6 bases; unmatched junction bases: 6. This CDR3 is built from 13 residues. The germline V gene has CDR1 SNHLY and CDR2 FYNNEI. The CDR3 is CASSPGQVSEAFF. The CDR3 nucleotides read TGTGCCAGCAGCCCGGGACAGGTCTCTGAAGCTTTCTTT.

In regard to this clone: The junction departs from germline at one end; a sequencing error may be responsible. CDR3 in DNA: TGTGCCAGCAGCTTGTTACCACTAGCAGTTAGTGACAATGAGCAGTTCTTC. Its protein product is CASSLLPLAVSDNEQFF. This chain uses TRBV5-1 with TRBJ2-1; a weak D match, TRBD2 (6 bases). The CDR3 runs to 17 residues. Per germline, CDR1 SGHRS and CDR2 YFSETQ.

The V gene is TRBV4-1, the J gene TRBJ1-1, with D perhaps TRBD1 (5 bases). The CDR3 loop spans 13 amino acids. From germline, CDR1 is MGHRA and CDR2 YSYEKL. The ends were cut back, 2 bases at V and 5 bases at J, with 9 bases in the middle. CDR3 protein: CASSQQGQTEAFF. DNA for the CDR3: TGCGCCAGCAGCCAACAGGGTCAAACTGAAGCTTTCTTT.

CDR3: CATGRTGNTEAFF. The DNA for the CDR3 is TGTGCCACCGGCCGGACAGGGAACACTGAAGCTTTCTTT. J is TRBJ1-1 and V is TRBV10-3, with 7 bases aligning to TRBD1. Germline V CDR1 and CDR2: ENHRY, SYGVKD. The CDR3 extends over 13 amino acids. V was clipped by 10 bases and J by 1 base; unmatched bases: 6.

The chain couples TRBV4-2 to TRBJ1-3; a weak D match, TRBD1 (5 bases). CDR1 is LGHNA, CDR2 YNFKEQ, per germline. Between the trimmed V and J ends, which lost 1 base and 0 bases, there was a span of 13 bases. CDR3 size: 17 residues. The CDR3 sequence: CASSQAPGGFSGNTIYF. DNA for the CDR3: TGTGCCAGCAGCCAAGCCCCCGGGGGGTTCTCTGGAAACACCATATATTTT.

The J gene is TRBJ1-2, the V gene TRBV3-1 (or the pseudogene TRBV3-2); D may be TRBD1 (6 bases). The CDR3 contains 13 residues. Looked up from germline, CDR1 is LGHDT and CDR2 is YNNKEL (reference sequence). Trimming removed 0 bases from V and 8 bases from J, with 10 bases in between. As DNA, the CDR3 is TGTGCCAGCAGCCAAGAAACAGGGCGAGGCTACACCTTC. Protein product: CASSQETGRGYTF.

The chain employs TRBV10-3 and TRBJ1-3, with 7 bases fitting TRBD1. The CDR3 is made up of 14 amino acids. Germline V gene data show CDR1 as ENHRY and CDR2 as SYGVKD. Trimming took 5 bases from V and 4 from J; bases not matched to a gene: 5. The DNA for the CDR3 is TGTGCCATCAGTCCTCAGGGGGACGGAAACACCATATATTTT. This codes for CAISPQGDGNTIYF.

The rearrangement uses TRBV4-2 and TRBJ2-5; 11 bases line up with TRBD2. The V gene end was trimmed by 0 bases and the J gene end by 4 bases; junction bases not matched to a gene: 1. Germline V CDR1 and CDR2: LGHNA, YNFKEQ. This CDR3 comprises 15 residues. This CDR3 is CASSQETSGAETQYF. CDR3 bases: TGTGCCAGCAGCCAAGAGACTAGCGGGGCAGAGACCCAGTACTTC.

The CDR3 DNA sequence: TGTGCCAGCAGTGGCCGACTTAACGACGGCTACACCTTC. Translating it yields CASSGRLNDGYTF. The V call is TRBV2, the J call TRBJ1-2; D ambiguous. This CDR3 is built from 13 residues. The V and J ends lost 4 bases and 8 bases respectively, with 14 bases between them. Germline lookup yields CDR1 SNHLY and CDR2 FYNNEI.

The rearrangement links TRBV6-2 or TRBV6-3 to TRBJ2-3, with a possible D match to TRBD1 (6 bases). V lost 0 bases and J lost 2, with 18 bases in between. In germline, CDR1 is MNHEY, CDR2 SVGEGT. CDR3 length: 18 residues. CDR3 bases: TGTGCCAGCAGTTACTCACCTGATGGACAGACTCACACAGATACGCAGTATTTT. It specifies CASSYSPDGQTHTDTQYF.

Regarding this clone: The sample holds other DNA sequences that translate to the same CDR3. The chain recombines TRBV7-9 with TRBJ2-5; 8 bases are shared with TRBD2. CDR1 is SEHNR and CDR2 is FQNEAQ in the germline V gene (reference sequence). The J segment lost 5 bases and the V segment lost 5 bases, leaving 7 bases of the junction unmatched. CDR3 length: 14 residues. Written as DNA, the CDR3 is TGTGCCAGCAGCCCGGGGGGGAGAGAGGAGACCCAGTACTTC. Its translation is CASSPGGREETQYF.

The gene calls are TRBV10-3 and TRBJ1-2; no firm D call. V shed 2 bases and J shed 4 bases, with 5 bases lying between them. Per germline, CDR1 ENHRY and CDR2 SYGVKD. The length of the CDR3 is 12 residues. In DNA form, the CDR3 reads TGTGCCATCAGTGAGGAAGCCTATGGCTACACCTTC. This codes for CAISEEAYGYTF.

With regard to this clone: This same CDR3 is encoded by further DNA sequences in the sample. The V gene is TRBV19, the J gene TRBJ1-5; D call uncertain. Germline V CDR1 and CDR2: LNHDA, SQIVND (reference sequence). V lost 1 base and J lost 0, with 7 bases in between. CDR3 size: 15 residues. The CDR3 loop is CASSIGGYSNQPQHF. The CDR3 bases are TGTGCCAGTAGTATAGGAGGGTATAGCAATCAGCCCCAGCATTTT.